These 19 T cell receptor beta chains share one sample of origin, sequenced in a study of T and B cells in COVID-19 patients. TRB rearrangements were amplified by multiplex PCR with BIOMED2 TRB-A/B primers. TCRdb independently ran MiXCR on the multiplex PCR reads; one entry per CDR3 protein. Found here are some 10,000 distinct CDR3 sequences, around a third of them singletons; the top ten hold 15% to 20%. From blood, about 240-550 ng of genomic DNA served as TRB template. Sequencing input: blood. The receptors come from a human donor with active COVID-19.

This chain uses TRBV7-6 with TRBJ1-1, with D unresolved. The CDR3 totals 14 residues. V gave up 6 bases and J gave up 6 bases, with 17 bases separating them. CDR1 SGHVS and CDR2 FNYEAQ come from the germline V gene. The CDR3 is CASRPHWEAAEAFF. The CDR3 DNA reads TGTGCCAGCAGGCCACATTGGGAGGCCGCTGAAGCTTTCTTT.

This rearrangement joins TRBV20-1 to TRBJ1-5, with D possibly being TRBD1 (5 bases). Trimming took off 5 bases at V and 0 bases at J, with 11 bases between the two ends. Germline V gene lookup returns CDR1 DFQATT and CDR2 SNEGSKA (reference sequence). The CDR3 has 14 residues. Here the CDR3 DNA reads TGCAGTGCTGGACAACAGATTAGCAATCAGCCCCAGCATTTT. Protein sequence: CSAGQQISNQPQHF.

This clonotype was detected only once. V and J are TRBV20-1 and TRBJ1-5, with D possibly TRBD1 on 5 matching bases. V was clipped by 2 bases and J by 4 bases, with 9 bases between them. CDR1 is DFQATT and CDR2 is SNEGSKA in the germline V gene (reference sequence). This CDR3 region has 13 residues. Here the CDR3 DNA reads TGCAGTGCTAGACAGGGAGAGAATCAGCCCCAGCATTTT. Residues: CSARQGENQPQHF.

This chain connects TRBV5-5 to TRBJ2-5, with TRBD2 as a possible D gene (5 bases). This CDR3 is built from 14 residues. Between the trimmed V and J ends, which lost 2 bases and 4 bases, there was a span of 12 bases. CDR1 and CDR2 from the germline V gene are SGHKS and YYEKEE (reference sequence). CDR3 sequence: CASSFPGIGETQYF. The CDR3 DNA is TGTGCCAGCAGCTTTCCGGGGATCGGAGAGACCCAGTACTTC.

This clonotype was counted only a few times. DNA of the CDR3: TGTGCCAGCAGTTCATACCCTTTCGACAGGGGAGGATCAGAGACCCAGTACTTC. It is translated as CASSSYPFDRGGSETQYF. The chain has TRBV7-9 and TRBJ2-5; 8 bases match TRBD1. CDR1 is SEHNR and CDR2 is FQNEAQ in the germline V gene (reference sequence). V was clipped by 6 bases and J by 4 bases; unmatched bases: 19. The CDR3 length is 18 residues.

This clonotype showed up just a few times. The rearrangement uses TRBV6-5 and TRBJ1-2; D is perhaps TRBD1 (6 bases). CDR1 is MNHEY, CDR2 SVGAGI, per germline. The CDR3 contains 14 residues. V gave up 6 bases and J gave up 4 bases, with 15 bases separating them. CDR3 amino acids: CASSRWDTSYGYTF. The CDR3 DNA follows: TGTGCCAGCAGCAGATGGGACACTAGCTATGGCTACACCTTC.

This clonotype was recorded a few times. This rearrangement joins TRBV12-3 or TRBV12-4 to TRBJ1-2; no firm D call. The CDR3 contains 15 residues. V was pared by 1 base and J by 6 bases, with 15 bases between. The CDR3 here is CASSLELASGDGYTF. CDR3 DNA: TGTGCCAGCAGTTTAGAGCTGGCAAGTGGCGATGGCTACACCTTC.

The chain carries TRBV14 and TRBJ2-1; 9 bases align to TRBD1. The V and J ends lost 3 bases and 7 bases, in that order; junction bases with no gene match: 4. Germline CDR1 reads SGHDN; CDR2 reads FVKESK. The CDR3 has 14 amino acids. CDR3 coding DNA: TGTGCCAGCAGCCACAAACAGGGGGCGAATGAGCAGTTCTTC. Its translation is CASSHKQGANEQFF.

Here the CDR3 reads CASSLDPSGAGGGGNIQYF. The CDR3 region has the DNA TGTGCCAGCAGTTTAGACCCTAGCGGGGCAGGGGGGGGGGGAAACATTCAGTACTTC. The chain has TRBV27 and TRBJ2-4; 9 nucleotides match TRBD2. There are 19 residues in the CDR3. Germline CDR1 and CDR2: MNHEY and SMNVEV (reference sequence). Germline trimming cut 2 bases from V and 6 bases from J; bases unmatched to any gene: 17.

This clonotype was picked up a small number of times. CDR3 in DNA: TGCGCCAGCAGCCCCTTCGGGACAGGAGATAATGGCTACACCTTC. Its translation: CASSPFGTGDNGYTF. The V gene is TRBV5-1, the J gene TRBJ1-2, with 8 bases fitting TRBD1. The CDR3 is 15 residues long. Germline V lookup: CDR1 SGHRS, CDR2 YFSETQ. The V and J ends lost 4 bases and 6 bases, in that order; junction bases with no gene match: 11.

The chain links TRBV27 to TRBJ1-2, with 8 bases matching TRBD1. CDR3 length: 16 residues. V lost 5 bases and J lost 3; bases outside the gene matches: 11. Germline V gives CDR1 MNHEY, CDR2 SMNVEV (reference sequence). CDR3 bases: TGTGCCAGCAGTACCTACCTCGGGACAGGCCACTATGGCTACACCTTC. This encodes CASSTYLGTGHYGYTF.

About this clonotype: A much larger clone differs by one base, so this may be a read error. CDR3 amino acids: CASSFGLAYYGEQYF. The CDR3 region has the DNA TGTGCCAGCAGCTTCGGGCTAGCGTATTACGGCGAGCAGTACTTC. The V gene is TRBV5-4, the J gene TRBJ2-7, with a weak D call TRBD2 (6 bases). CDR1 and CDR2 from the germline V gene are SGHNT and YYREEE (reference sequence). Deletions cut 2 bases from V and 6 bases from J, with 18 bases between. This CDR3 is built from 15 residues. Complete variable domain (other parts from reference TRBV5-4 and TRBJ2-7): ETGVTQSPTHLIKTRGQQVTLRCSSQSGHNTVSWYQQALGQGPQFIFQYYREEENGRGNFPPRFSGLQFPNYSSELNVNALELDDSALYLCASSFGLAYYGEQYFGPGTRLTVT.

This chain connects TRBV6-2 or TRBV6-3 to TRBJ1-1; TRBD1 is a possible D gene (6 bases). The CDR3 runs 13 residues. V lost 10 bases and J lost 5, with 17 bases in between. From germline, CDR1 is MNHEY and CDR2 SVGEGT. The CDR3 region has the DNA TGTGCCACCTTTAGACAGGAGGGTACTGAAGCTTTCTTT. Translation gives CATFRQEGTEAFF.

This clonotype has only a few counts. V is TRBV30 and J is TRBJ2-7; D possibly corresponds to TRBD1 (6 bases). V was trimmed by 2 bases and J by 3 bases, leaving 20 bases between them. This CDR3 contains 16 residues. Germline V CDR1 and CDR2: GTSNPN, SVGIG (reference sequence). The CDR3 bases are TGTGCCTGGAGTTCAGGTTCTTGGGACAAAGGCTACGAGCAGTACTTC. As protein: CAWSSGSWDKGYEQYF.

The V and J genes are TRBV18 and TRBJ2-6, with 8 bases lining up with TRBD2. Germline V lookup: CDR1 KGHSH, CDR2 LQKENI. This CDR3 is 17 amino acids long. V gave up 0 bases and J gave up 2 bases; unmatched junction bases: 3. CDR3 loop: CASSPPAGGAGANVLTF. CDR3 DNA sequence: TGTGCCAGCTCACCACCGGCGGGGGGTGCTGGGGCCAACGTCCTGACTTTC.

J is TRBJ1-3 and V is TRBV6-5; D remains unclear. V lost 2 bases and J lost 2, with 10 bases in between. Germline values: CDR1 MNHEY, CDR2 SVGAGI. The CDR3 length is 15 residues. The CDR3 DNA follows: TGTGCCAGCAGTTACACGACTCTCCCTGGAAACACCATATATTTT. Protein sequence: CASSYTTLPGNTIYF.

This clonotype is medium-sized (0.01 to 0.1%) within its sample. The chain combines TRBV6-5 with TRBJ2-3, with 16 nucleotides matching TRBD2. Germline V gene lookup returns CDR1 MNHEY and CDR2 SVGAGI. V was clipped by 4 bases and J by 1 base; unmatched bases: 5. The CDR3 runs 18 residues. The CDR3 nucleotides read TGTGCCAGCAGTTTGGGACTAGCGGGGGGGCCAGGCACAGATACGCAGTATTTT. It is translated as CASSLGLAGGPGTDTQYF.

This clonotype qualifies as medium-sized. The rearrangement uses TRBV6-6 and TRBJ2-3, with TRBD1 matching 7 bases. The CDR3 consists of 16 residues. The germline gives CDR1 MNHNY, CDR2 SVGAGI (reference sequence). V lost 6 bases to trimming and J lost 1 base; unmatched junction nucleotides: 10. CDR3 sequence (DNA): TGTGCCAGCAGAAACAGGGGTAATGGAGGCACAGATACGCAGTATTTT. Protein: CASRNRGNGGTDTQYF.

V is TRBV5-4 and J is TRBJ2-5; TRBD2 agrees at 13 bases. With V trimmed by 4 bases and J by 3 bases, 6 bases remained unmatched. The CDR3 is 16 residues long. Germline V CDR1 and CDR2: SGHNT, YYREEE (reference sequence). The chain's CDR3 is CASSPGTSGVEETQYF. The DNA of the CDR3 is TGTGCCAGCAGCCCTGGGACTAGCGGGGTCGAAGAGACCCAGTACTTC.